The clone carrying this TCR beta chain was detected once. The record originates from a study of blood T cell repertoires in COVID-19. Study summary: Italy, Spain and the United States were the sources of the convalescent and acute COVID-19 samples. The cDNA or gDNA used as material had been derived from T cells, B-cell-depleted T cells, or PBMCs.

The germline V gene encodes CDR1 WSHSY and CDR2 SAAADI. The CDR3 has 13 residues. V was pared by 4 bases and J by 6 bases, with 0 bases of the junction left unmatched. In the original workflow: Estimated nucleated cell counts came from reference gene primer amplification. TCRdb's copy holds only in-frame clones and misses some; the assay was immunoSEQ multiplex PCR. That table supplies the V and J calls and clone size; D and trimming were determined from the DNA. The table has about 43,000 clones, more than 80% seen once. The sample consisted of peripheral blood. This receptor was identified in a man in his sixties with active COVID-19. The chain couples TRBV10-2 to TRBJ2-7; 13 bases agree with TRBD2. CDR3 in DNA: TGCGCCAGCAGTGGACTAGCGGGAGGCGAGCAGTACTTC. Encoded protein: CASSGLAGGEQYF.